The next 24 T cell receptor beta chains were all read from a single sample in a study of neurological immune-mediated disorders. TCRdb processed the 5' RACE reads anew with MiXCR; each CDR3 protein has one entry. The table has about 24,000 distinct CDR3 sequences, about an eighth seen once. The sequencing sample was made of PBMCs. The receptors stem from a woman between 40 and 50 years old with HTLV-1-associated myelopathy (HAM/TSP).

This clonotype showed up many times. V gene TRBV20-1 combines with J gene TRBJ2-7, with TRBD1 matching 9 bases. Germline V gene sequence: CDR1 DFQATT, CDR2 SNEGSKA (reference sequence). This CDR3 has 14 residues. The trim removed 3 bases at V and 6 bases at J, leaving 9 bases unmatched. The CDR3 DNA follows: TGCAGTGCTAGCGGAACAGGGGGCGTTGGCGAGCAGTACGTC. This sequence encodes CSASGTGGVGEQYV.

The sample holds many counts of this clonotype. This chain connects TRBV12-3 or TRBV12-4 to TRBJ2-2, with D perhaps matching TRBD1 (5 bases). The CDR3 is 14 residues long. Deletions cut 6 bases from V and 7 bases from J, with 15 bases between. For the CDR3, the DNA is TGTGCCAGCAGCCGCCAGGGCGACGGCGGGGAGCTGTTTTTT. It codes for CASSRQGDGGELFF.

The sample holds many counts of this clonotype. The V and J genes are TRBV20-1 and TRBJ1-1, with D possibly being TRBD1 (5 bases). The CDR3 length is 11 residues. Germline V gives CDR1 DFQATT, CDR2 SNEGSKA (reference sequence). Trimming cost V 3 bases and J 7 bases, with 9 bases left between them. The DNA of the CDR3 is TGCAGTGCTAGCAGGGACCATGAAGCTTTCTTT. This codes for CSASRDHEAFF.

This clonotype was counted ten times or more. The chain carries TRBV15 and TRBJ2-7, with 13 bases matching TRBD2. From germline, CDR1 is LNHNV and CDR2 YYDKDF (reference sequence). The CDR3 totals 15 residues. The trim removed 6 bases at V and 6 bases at J, leaving 8 bases unmatched. CDR3: CATRPGLAGAGEQYF. CDR3 sequence (DNA): TGTGCCACCAGACCCGGACTAGCGGGAGCGGGCGAGCAGTACTTC.

This clonotype ranks as medium-sized (0.01 to 0.1%). The rearrangement links TRBV24-1 to TRBJ2-2; D possibly uses TRBD1 or TRBD2 (6 bases each). The V end was cut by 3 bases, the J end by 6 bases, with 16 bases between. Germline V gives CDR1 KGHDR, CDR2 SFDVKD. The CDR3 is 16 amino acids. The CDR3 DNA reads TGTGCCACCAGTGATAACACACCGGGGGCCGCCGGGGAGCTGTTTTTT. Encoded protein: CATSDNTPGAAGELFF.

This clonotype was counted at least ten times. The V call is TRBV2, the J call TRBJ1-5, with 7 bases lining up with TRBD1. After removal of 3 bases from V and 5 bases from J, the junction contained 4 bases not matched to a gene. The CDR3 loop spans 14 amino acids. From germline, CDR1 is SNHLY and CDR2 FYNNEI. CDR3 in amino acids: CASSETGMYQPQHF. In DNA, the CDR3 is TGTGCCAGCAGTGAGACAGGGATGTATCAGCCCCAGCATTTT. The full variable domain, rest sourced from reference TRBV2 and TRBJ1-5, is EPEVTQTPSHQVTQMGQEVILRCVPISNHLYFYWYRQILGQKVEFLVSFYNNEISEKSEIFDDQFSVERPDGSNFTLKIRSTKLEDSAMYFCASSETGMYQPQHFGDGTRLSIL.

This clonotype was seen at least ten times. V usage is TRBV7-2 and J usage is TRBJ1-2, with 7 bases lining up with TRBD1. V lost 1 base to trimming and J lost 6 bases; unmatched junction nucleotides: 5. The CDR3 length is 14 residues. The germline gives CDR1 SGHTA, CDR2 FQGNSA. CDR3 sequence reads: CASSLVRGQNGYTF. The CDR3 region has the DNA TGTGCCAGCAGCTTAGTAAGGGGGCAGAATGGCTACACCTTC. Together with reference TRBV7-2 and TRBJ1-2, the CDR3 gives the full variable domain: GAGVSQSPSNKVTEKGKDVELRCDPISGHTALYWYRQSLGQGLEFLIYFQGNSAPDKSGLPSDRFSAERTGGSVSTLTIQRTQQEDSAVYLCASSLVRGQNGYTFGSGTRLTVV.

This clonotype was counted at least ten times. The V gene is TRBV7-8, the J gene TRBJ2-5; 9 nucleotides align to TRBD1. The CDR3 consists of 14 residues. Germline CDR1 is SGHVS and CDR2 is FQNEAQ. The V gene end was trimmed by 4 bases and the J gene end by 5 bases; junction bases not matched to a gene: 5. The CDR3 sequence: CASSSGQGLETQYF. CDR3 nucleotide sequence: TGTGCCAGCAGCTCCGGACAGGGGCTTGAGACCCAGTACTTC.

This clonotype was recorded at least ten times. The chain employs TRBV20-1 and TRBJ2-2; TRBD1 aligns across 7 bases. The V segment lost 6 bases and the J segment 0 bases; nucleotides outside the gene matches: 7. The CDR3 covers 15 residues. Looked up from germline, CDR1 is DFQATT and CDR2 is SNEGSKA (reference sequence). The chain's CDR3 is CSAALQGTNTGELFF. CDR3 sequence (DNA): TGCAGTGCCGCTCTACAGGGGACGAACACCGGGGAGCTGTTTTTT.

This clonotype was recorded many times. V gene TRBV7-2 combines with J gene TRBJ1-1; D not resolved. This CDR3 is 12 amino acids long. CDR1 is SGHTA, CDR2 FQGNSA, per germline. V dropped 2 bases and J dropped 11 bases, with 12 bases sitting between them. The CDR3 loop reads CASSLFEGGAFF. The DNA of the CDR3 is TGTGCCAGCAGCTTATTCGAGGGAGGCGCTTTCTTT.

This clonotype was picked up many times. The V call is TRBV20-1, the J call TRBJ2-3; 9 bases map to TRBD1. CDR3 length: 15 residues. CDR1 DFQATT and CDR2 SNEGSKA come from the germline V gene (reference sequence). The V gene end was trimmed by 6 bases and the J gene end by 2 bases; junction bases not matched to a gene: 9. The CDR3 loop is CSARHGTGLTDTQYF. The DNA of the CDR3 is TGCAGTGCCAGACACGGGACAGGGCTCACAGATACGCAGTATTTT.

This clonotype was seen many times. J is TRBJ2-4 and V is TRBV12-3 or TRBV12-4; 9 bases are a match to TRBD1. With V trimmed by 6 bases and J by 5 bases, 11 bases remained unmatched. The CDR3 has 16 residues. The CDR3 is CASRPRQGVFQNIQYF. The CDR3 DNA sequence: TGTGCCAGCAGACCCAGACAGGGGGTCTTTCAAAACATTCAGTACTTC.

Many counts were recorded for this clonotype. The chain links TRBV25-1 to TRBJ1-1, with D possibly matching TRBD1 (6 bases). The V gene's germline CDR1 is MGHDK and CDR2 SYGVNS. Trimming pared 5 bases from V and 7 bases from J, leaving 11 bases between. The CDR3 runs 12 residues. CDR3 region: CASSKGQSEAFF. The CDR3 nucleotides read TGTGCCAGCAGTAAAGGACAGAGTGAAGCTTTCTTT.

In its sample, this clonotype was seen many times. This chain uses TRBV10-3 with TRBJ2-2; 8 bases are a match to TRBD1. V shed 11 bases and J 5 bases; nucleotides not matched to a gene: 7. Germline CDR1 ENHRY, CDR2 SYGVKD. The CDR3 is 13 amino acids. CDR3 in DNA: TGTGCCGCGCAGGGGGCGAGGACCGGGGAGCTGTTTTTT. Its translation is CAAQGARTGELFF.

This clonotype was seen repeatedly, ten times or more. The chain links TRBV20-1 to TRBJ2-2; 10 nucleotides match TRBD1. The CDR3 sequence is 17 residues long. The germline gives CDR1 DFQATT, CDR2 SNEGSKA (reference sequence). The ends lost 0 bases at V and 2 bases at J; junction bases unmatched: 6. CDR3 protein: CSARDPTGGGNTGELFF. Here the CDR3 DNA reads TGCAGTGCTAGAGACCCGACAGGGGGCGGTAACACCGGGGAGCTGTTTTTT.

This clonotype came up many times. The chain joins TRBV3-1 to TRBJ2-1; 11 bases align to TRBD2. The CDR3 is 16 residues long. V was pared by 1 base and J by 6 bases, with 5 bases of the junction left unmatched. From germline, CDR1 is LGHDT and CDR2 YNNKEL (reference sequence). This CDR3 reads CASSQVVLAGGNEQFF. The CDR3 bases are TGTGCCAGCAGCCAAGTGGTTCTAGCGGGGGGCAATGAGCAGTTCTTC.

This clonotype was detected ten times or more. The rearrangement joins TRBV27 to TRBJ1-6; D not resolved. Germline values: CDR1 MNHEY, CDR2 SMNVEV (reference sequence). The CDR3 consists of 14 residues. The V and J ends lost 4 bases and 4 bases respectively, with 8 bases between them. The CDR3 nucleotides are TGTGCCAGCAGTTCCGGGAAGTATAATTCACCCCTCCACTTT. It yields the protein CASSSGKYNSPLHF.

The gene calls are TRBV7-2 and TRBJ2-5, with 7 bases identical to TRBD1. After removal of 5 bases from V and 4 bases from J, the junction contained 7 bases not matched to a gene. CDR1 is SGHTA and CDR2 is FQGNSA in the germline V gene. The CDR3 totals 14 residues. The CDR3, as DNA: TGTGCCAGCAGCCGAATGACAGGGTCAGAGACCCAGTACTTC. Protein product: CASSRMTGSETQYF.

By frequency in the sample, this clonotype is medium-sized. This sequence joins TRBV3-1 and TRBJ2-3; D call uncertain. The V gene's germline CDR1 is LGHDT and CDR2 YNNKEL (reference sequence). Trimming removed 0 bases from V and 7 bases from J, with 8 bases in between. The length of the CDR3 is 13 residues. The CDR3 nucleotides read TGTGCCAGCAGCCAAGATCAGAGCAATACGCAGTATTTT. Its translation: CASSQDQSNTQYF.

Many counts were recorded for this clonotype. The chain combines TRBV7-2 with TRBJ1-2; 7 nucleotides align to TRBD1. The V and J ends lost 5 bases and 0 bases, in that order; junction bases with no gene match: 6. This CDR3 is built from 15 residues. CDR1 and CDR2 from the germline V gene are SGHTA and FQGNSA. The CDR3 reads CASSGTALSNYGYTF. DNA for the CDR3: TGTGCCAGCAGCGGGACAGCCCTCTCTAACTATGGCTACACCTTC.

This clonotype was counted ten times or more. The chain joins TRBV5-1 to TRBJ2-3; TRBD2 agrees at 12 bases. Germline CDR1 and CDR2: SGHRS and YFSETQ. The CDR3 totals 17 residues. Unmatched junction bases numbered 7, after V lost 4 bases and J lost 1 base. The CDR3: CASSPRLAGEGTDTQYF. The CDR3 bases are TGCGCCAGCAGCCCCCGACTAGCGGGGGAGGGCACAGATACGCAGTATTTT.

The V call is TRBV5-1, the J call TRBJ2-1, with 9 bases lining up with TRBD1. The V segment lost 1 base and the J segment 4 bases; nucleotides outside the gene matches: 3. This CDR3 has 15 amino acids. Per germline, CDR1 SGHRS and CDR2 YFSETQ. The CDR3 reads CASSLRQGGYNEQFF. In DNA, the CDR3 is TGCGCCAGCAGCTTGAGACAGGGGGGTTACAATGAGCAGTTCTTC.

This clonotype was seen repeatedly, ten times or more. This rearrangement joins TRBV30 to TRBJ2-5, with 7 bases fitting TRBD1. Germline values: CDR1 GTSNPN, CDR2 SVGIG (reference sequence). CDR3 size: 11 residues. This chain's CDR3 is CATTGLETQYF. CDR3 bases: TGTGCGACGACAGGGCTAGAGACCCAGTACTTC. The full variable domain, completed using reference TRBV30 and TRBJ2-5, is SQTIHQWPATLVQPVGSPLSLECTVEGTSNPNLYWYRQAAGRGLQLLFYSVGIGQISSEVPQNLSASRPQDRQFILSSKKLLLSDSGFYLCATTGLETQYFGPGTRLLVL.

The CDR3 here is CASSQDRSSGGSGDTQYF. CDR3 in DNA: TGCGCCAGCAGCCAAGATAGGTCTAGCGGGGGGTCGGGGGATACGCAGTATTTT. This rearrangement joins TRBV4-1 to TRBJ2-3; 11 bases fit TRBD2. The germline V gene encodes CDR1 MGHRA and CDR2 YSYEKL. This CDR3 is 18 amino acids long. V lost 0 bases to trimming and J lost 6 bases; unmatched junction nucleotides: 11.